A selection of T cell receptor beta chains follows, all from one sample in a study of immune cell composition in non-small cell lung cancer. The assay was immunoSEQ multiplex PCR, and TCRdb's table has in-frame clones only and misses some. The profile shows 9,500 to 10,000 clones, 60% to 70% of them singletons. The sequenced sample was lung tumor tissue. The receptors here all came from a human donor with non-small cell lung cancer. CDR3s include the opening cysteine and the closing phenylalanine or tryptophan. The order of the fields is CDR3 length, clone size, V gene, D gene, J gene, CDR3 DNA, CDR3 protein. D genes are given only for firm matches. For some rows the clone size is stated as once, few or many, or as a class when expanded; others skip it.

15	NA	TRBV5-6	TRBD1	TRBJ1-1	TGTGCCAGCAGCTCAATCGGGACAGGGGGCGATGAAGCTTTCTTT	CASSSIGTGGDEAFF
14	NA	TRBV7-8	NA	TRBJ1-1	TGTGCCAGCAGTACAGGGCTCGCGGCGGTTGAAGCTTTCTTT	CASSTGLAAVEAFF
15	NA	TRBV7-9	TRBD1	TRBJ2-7	TGTGCCAGCAGCTTCCGGACAGGGGGCGCGTACGAGCAGTACTTC	CASSFRTGGAYEQYF
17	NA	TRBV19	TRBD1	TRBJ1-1	TGTGCCAGTAGTGTCCTAACCGGGACAGGGGGGTTCACTGAAGCTTTCTTT	CASSVLTGTGGFTEAFF
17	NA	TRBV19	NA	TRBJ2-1	TGTGCCAGTAGGGGACGAGGGTGGTCAGGACCATACAATGAGCAGTTCTTC	CASRGRGWSGPYNEQFF
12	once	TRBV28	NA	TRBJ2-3	TGTGCCAGCAGTTCAAGTAGAAATACGCAGTATTTT	CASSSSRNTQYF
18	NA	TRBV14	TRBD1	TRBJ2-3	TGTGCCAGCAGCCAGAGGGCGGGACAGGGGGCGCGAGCAGATACGCAGTATTTT	CASSQRAGQGARADTQYF
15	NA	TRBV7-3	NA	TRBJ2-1	TGTGCCAGCAGCCCCCGGGGGAACTCCTACAATGAGCAGTTCTTC	CASSPRGNSYNEQFF
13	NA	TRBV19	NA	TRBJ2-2	TGTGCCAGTATAAACACGAACACCGGGGAGCTGTTTTTT	CASINTNTGELFF
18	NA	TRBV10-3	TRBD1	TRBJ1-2	TGTGCCATCAGTGAGACGGACAGGGGGCGCACAGCTAACTATGGCTACACCTTC	CAISETDRGRTANYGYTF
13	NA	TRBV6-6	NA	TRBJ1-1	TGTGCCACCTCACCTAGGTTGAACACTGAAGCTTTCTTT	CATSPRLNTEAFF
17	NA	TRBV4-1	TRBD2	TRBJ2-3	TGCGCCAGCAGCCAAGCTCGGCGGGGGGCCCGCACAGATACGCAGTATTTT	CASSQARRGARTDTQYF
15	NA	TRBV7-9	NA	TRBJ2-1	TGTGCCAGCAGTCCCAGTCGGCTGGGTGGATATGAGCAGTTCTTC	CASSPSRLGGYEQFF
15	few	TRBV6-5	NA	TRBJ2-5	TGTGCCAGCAGTTACGAAGGTCTACCCCAAGAGACCCAGTACTTC	CASSYEGLPQETQYF
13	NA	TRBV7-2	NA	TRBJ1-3	TGTGCCAGCAGCTTAAAAGGTGGAAACACCATATATTTT	CASSLKGGNTIYF
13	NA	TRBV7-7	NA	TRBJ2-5	TGTGCTAGCAGCTTAGCAGTAGGGCAGACCCAGTACTTC	CASSLAVGQTQYF
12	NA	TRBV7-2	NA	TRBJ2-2	TGTGCCAGCAGCTTAGCGGTCGGGGAGCTGTTTTTT	CASSLAVGELFF
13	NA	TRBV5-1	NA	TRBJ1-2	TGCGCCAGCAGAGTATCCGAGGATACAGGCTACACCTTC	CASRVSEDTGYTF
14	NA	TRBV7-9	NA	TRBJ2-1	TGTGCCAGCAGCTCACAGGAGGGACTGAATGAGCAGTTCTTC	CASSSQEGLNEQFF
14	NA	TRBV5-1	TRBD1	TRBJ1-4	TGCGCCAGCAGCTTGGGGGACAGTGATGAAAAACTGTTTTTT	CASSLGDSDEKLFF
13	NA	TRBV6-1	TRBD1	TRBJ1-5	TGTGCCAGCAGCGACAGGGTACGTCAGCCCCAGCATTTT	CASSDRVRQPQHF
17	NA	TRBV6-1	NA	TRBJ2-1	TGTGCCAGCAGTGAAGGTTTAGGGGGTATGTCCTACAATGAGCAGTTCTTC	CASSEGLGGMSYNEQFF
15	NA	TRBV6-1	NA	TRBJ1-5	TGTGCCAGCAGTTCTTATGACAGGTCTGGGCAGCCCCAGCATTTT	CASSSYDRSGQPQHF
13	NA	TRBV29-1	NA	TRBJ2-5	TGCAGCGTTGAAGATATCGGGGTTAAGGCCCAGTACTTC	CSVEDIGVKAQYF
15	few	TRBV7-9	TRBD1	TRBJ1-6	TGTGCCAGCAGCAAAAAGGACAGGATTCGTTCACCCCTCCACTTT	CASSKKDRIRSPLHF
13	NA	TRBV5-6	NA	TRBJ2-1	TGTGCCAGCAGCTGGGGGACTGTCAATGAGCAGTTCTTC	CASSWGTVNEQFF
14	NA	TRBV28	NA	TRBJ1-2	TGTGCCAGCAGTCATGGGCCCAATCGCCTGGGCTACACCTTC	CASSHGPNRLGYTF
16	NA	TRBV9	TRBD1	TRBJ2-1	TGTGCCAGCAGCGCAACCAGGACAGGGGAGAACGATGAGCAGTTCTTC	CASSATRTGENDEQFF
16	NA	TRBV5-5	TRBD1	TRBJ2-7	TGTGCCAGCAGCCAAGACGTTCTGGACAGGGGGTACGAGCAGTACTTC	CASSQDVLDRGYEQYF
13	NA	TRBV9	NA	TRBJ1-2	TGTGCCAGCAGACCCGCCGGGCCCTATGGCTACACCTTC	CASRPAGPYGYTF
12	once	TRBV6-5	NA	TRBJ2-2	TGTGCCAGCAGCCAGGGCGCCGGGGAGCTGTTTTTT	CASSQGAGELFF
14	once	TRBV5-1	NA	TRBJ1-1	TGCGCCAGCAGCTTGGTCCTTCCGAACACTGAAGCTTTCTTT	CASSLVLPNTEAFF
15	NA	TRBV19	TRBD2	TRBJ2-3	TGTGCCAGTAGTATTACTAGCGGGGGGCAGGATACGCAGTATTTT	CASSITSGGQDTQYF
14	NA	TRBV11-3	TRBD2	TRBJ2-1	TGTGCCAGCAGTGGGAGCGGGGGGGCCGATGAGCAGTTCTTC	CASSGSGGADEQFF
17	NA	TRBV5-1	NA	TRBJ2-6	TGCGCCAGCAGCCCCACATTGGTTGCGGCTGGGGCCAACGTCCTGACTTTC	CASSPTLVAAGANVLTF
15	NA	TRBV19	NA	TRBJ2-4	TGTGCCAGTAGTCGGACCCCGGACGCCAAAAACATTCAGTACTTC	CASSRTPDAKNIQYF
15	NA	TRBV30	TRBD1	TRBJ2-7	TGTGCCTGGGATTCAGGGGGCGGTCGCGTGTACGAGCAGTACTTC	CAWDSGGGRVYEQYF
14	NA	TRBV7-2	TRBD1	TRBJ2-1	TGTGCCAGCAGTATAAGGGGGCTCTACAATGAGCAGTTCTTC	CASSIRGLYNEQFF
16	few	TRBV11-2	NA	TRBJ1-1	TGTGCCAGCAGCTTAGGAGGACCGGGGGCGCTGACTGAAGCTTTCTTT	CASSLGGPGALTEAFF
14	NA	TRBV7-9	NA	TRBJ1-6	TGTGCCAGCAGCCCCCCGGGTTACAATTCACCCCTCCACTTT	CASSPPGYNSPLHF
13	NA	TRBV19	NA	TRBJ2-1	TGTGCCAGTAGTATAGGACAGAACAATGAGCAGTTCTTC	CASSIGQNNEQFF
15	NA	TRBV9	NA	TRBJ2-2	TGTGCCAGCAGCGTAGGGGCAGCTAACACCGGGGAGCTGTTTTTT	CASSVGAANTGELFF
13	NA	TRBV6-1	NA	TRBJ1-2	TGTGCCAGCCTGTTTCGTCTTGACTATGGCTACACCTTC	CASLFRLDYGYTF
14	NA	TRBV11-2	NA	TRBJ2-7	TGTGCCAGCAGACTCCTGGGGGGATCGGGCGAGCAGTACTTC	CASRLLGGSGEQYF
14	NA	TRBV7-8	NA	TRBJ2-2	TGTGCCAGCAGGCGAGGGGGGGCTGACGGGGAGCTGTTTTTT	CASRRGGADGELFF
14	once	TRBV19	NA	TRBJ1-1	TGTGCCAGTAGTATAGTACGGGGGTTGGGTGAAGCTTTCTTT	CASSIVRGLGEAFF